The text below deals with one T cell receptor (beta chain). The sample belongs to a study of T-cell memory formation after mild COVID-19. Barcoded TCR alpha and TCR beta cDNA libraries with UMIs came from 5'RACE using constant-segment primers. MiXCR, run by TCRdb on the 5' RACE reads, gives a single entry per CDR3 protein. The data show some 350,000 distinct CDR3 sequences, less than 20% seen once. Sequencing was performed on PBMCs or a T cell subset sorted from them (not recorded which). This clonotype originated in a man between 18 and 35 years old who had mild COVID-19 (a few samples of this study predate the infection). Cell type and time point are not known.

CDR3 in amino acids: CASSDRAFDTEAFF. Written as DNA, the CDR3 is TGTGCCAGCTCGGACAGGGCTTTTGACACTGAAGCTTTCTTT. The rearrangement joins TRBV19 to TRBJ1-1; 8 nucleotides agree with TRBD1. The CDR3 length is 14 residues. J was trimmed by 3 bases and V by 9 bases; bases with no gene match: 9. Germline-derived CDR1 and CDR2 are LNHDA and SQIVND (reference sequence).